This T cell receptor beta chain stems from a study of human T cells and chemical hapten exposure. Across the whole study: All through the roughly 25-week study, the scalp of each patient received diphenylcyclopropenone doses weekly.

The time point was: patch test 2, 6 weeks after DPC sensitization. As to treatment: therapeutic diphenylcyclopropenone sensitization with weekly scalp DPC. This clonotype has ten or more counts. Its antigen is currently unknown. General study points: PT1 expanded TCR numbers rose with patch test score. Alopecia was present in the donors, so their immune response may differ from healthy people's. In comparison with controls, expanded TCRs gave rise to a significantly larger number of large CDR3 similarity clusters.

Trimming cost V 9 bases and J 0 bases; bases outside gene matches: 5. CDR3 size: 15 residues. In germline, CDR1 is LGHNA, CDR2 YSLEER. TCRdb reanalysed the RACE reads using MiXCR and keeps one entry per CDR3 protein. The sample comprises under 450,000 distinct CDR3 sequences, about 6.9% of which are singletons, and around 5.6% rests with the top ten. The source is a woman between 18 and 29 years old with alopecia areata. Some clones in this sample may be carry-over from other donors' samples. The J gene is TRBJ1-6, the V gene TRBV4-3; 7 bases are a match to TRBD1. Sample: whole blood, taken in connection with sensitization to the hapten diphenylcyclopropenone (DPC). The CDR3 here is CARGTVRSYNSPLHF. The CDR3 region has the DNA TGCGCCAGAGGGACAGTACGCTCCTATAATTCACCCCTCCACTTT.